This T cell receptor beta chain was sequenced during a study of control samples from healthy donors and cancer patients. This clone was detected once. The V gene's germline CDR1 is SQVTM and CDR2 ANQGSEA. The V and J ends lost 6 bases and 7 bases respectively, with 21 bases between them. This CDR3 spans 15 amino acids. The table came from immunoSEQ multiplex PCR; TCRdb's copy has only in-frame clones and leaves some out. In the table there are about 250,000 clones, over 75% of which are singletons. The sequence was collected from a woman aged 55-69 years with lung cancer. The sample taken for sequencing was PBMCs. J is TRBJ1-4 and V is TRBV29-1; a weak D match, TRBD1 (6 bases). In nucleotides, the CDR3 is TGCAGCGTCGCAAAGACAGGAGGCGGGGGTGAAAAACTGTTTTTT. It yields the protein CSVAKTGGGGEKLFF.